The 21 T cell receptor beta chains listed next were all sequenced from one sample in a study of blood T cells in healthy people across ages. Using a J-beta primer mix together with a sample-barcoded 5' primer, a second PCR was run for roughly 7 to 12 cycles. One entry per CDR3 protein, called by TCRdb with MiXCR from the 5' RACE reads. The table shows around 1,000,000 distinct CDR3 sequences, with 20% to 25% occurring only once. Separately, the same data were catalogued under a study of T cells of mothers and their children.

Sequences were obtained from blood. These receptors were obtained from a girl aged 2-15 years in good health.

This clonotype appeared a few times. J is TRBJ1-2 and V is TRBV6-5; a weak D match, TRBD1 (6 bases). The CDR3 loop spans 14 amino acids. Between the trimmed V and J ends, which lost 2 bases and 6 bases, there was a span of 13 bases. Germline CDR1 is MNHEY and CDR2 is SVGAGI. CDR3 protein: CASSYLQGTNGYTF. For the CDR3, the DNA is TGTGCCAGCAGTTACCTTCAGGGGACGAATGGCTACACCTTC.

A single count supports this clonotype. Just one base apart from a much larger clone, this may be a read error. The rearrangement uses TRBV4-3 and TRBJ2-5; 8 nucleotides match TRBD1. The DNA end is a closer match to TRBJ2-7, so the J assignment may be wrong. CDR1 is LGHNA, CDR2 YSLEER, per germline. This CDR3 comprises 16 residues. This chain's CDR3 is CTSSQEPGQGGHEQYF. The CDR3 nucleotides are TGCACCAGCAGCCAAGAGCCCGGACAGGGAGGCCACGAGCAGTACTTC.

The CDR3 loop reads CSGILGTDTQYF. The CDR3 nucleotides read TGCAGTGGGATTTTGGGCACAGATACGCAGTATTTT. The chain couples TRBV20-1 to TRBJ2-3; the D is unclear. Looked up from germline, CDR1 is DFQATT and CDR2 is SNEGSKA (reference sequence). CDR3 length: 12 amino acids. The V gene lost 7 bases and the J gene lost 1 base, with 9 bases spanning the gap.

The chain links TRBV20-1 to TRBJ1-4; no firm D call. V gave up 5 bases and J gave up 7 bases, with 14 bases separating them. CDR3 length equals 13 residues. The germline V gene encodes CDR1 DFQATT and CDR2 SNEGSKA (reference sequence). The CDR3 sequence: CSAGLGVGEKLFF. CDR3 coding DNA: TGCAGTGCTGGGTTGGGAGTGGGTGAAAAACTGTTTTTT.

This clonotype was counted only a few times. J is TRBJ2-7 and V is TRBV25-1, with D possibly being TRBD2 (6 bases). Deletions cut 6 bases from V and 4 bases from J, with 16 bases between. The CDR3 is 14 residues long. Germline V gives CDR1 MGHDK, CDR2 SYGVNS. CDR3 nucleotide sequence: TGTGCCAGCAGCCCCGGAGGGAGAGGTTACGAGCAGTACTTC. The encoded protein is CASSPGGRGYEQYF.

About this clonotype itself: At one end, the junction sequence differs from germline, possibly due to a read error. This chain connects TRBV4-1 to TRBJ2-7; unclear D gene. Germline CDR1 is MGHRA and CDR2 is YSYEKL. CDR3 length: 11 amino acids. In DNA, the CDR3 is TGCGCCTGCAGCCAAGGGAACGAGCTGTACTTC. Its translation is CACSQGNELYF.

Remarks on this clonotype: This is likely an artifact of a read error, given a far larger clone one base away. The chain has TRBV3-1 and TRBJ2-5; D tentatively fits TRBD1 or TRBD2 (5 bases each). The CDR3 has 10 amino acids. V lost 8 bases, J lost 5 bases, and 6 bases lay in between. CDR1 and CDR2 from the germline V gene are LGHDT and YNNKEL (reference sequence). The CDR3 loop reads CASWGETQYF. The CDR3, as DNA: TGTGCCAGCTGGGGGGAGACCCAGTACTTC.

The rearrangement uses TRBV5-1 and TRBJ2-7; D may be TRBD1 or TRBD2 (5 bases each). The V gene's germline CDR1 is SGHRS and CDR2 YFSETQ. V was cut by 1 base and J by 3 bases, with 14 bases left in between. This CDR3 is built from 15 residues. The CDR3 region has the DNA TGCGCCAGCAGCTTGAACCGGGGCCAGTTCTACGAGCAGTACTTC. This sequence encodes CASSLNRGQFYEQYF.

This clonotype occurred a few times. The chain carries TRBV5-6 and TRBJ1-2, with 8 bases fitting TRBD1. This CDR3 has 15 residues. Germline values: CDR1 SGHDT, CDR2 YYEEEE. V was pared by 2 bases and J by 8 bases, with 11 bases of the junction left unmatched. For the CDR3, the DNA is TGTGCCAGCAGCTTAGAAACGACAGGGGAATTCGGCTACACCTTC. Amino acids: CASSLETTGEFGYTF.

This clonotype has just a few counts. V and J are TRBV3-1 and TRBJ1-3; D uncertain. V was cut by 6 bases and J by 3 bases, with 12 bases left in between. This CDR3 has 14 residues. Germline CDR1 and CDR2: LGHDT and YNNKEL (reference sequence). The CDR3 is CASSRSSVGNTIYF. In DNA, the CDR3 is TGTGCCAGCAGTCGTTCATCAGTTGGAAACACCATATATTTT.

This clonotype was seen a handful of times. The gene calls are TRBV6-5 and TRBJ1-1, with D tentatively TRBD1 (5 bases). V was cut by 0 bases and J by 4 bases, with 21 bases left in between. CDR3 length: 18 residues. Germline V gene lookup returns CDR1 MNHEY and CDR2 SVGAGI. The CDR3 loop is CASSYSNLGSGWGTEAFF. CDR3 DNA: TGTGCCAGCAGTTACTCAAATTTGGGGTCAGGGTGGGGCACTGAAGCTTTCTTT.

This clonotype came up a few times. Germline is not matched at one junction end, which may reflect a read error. The CDR3 sequence is CASSRMRDREIF. The CDR3 DNA sequence: TGTGCCAGCAGTAGGATGCGGGACAGGGAGATCTTC. The chain links TRBV27 to TRBJ2-1; 9 bases are shared with TRBD1. CDR3 length: 12 amino acids. CDR1 is MNHEY and CDR2 is SMNVEV in the germline V gene (reference sequence).

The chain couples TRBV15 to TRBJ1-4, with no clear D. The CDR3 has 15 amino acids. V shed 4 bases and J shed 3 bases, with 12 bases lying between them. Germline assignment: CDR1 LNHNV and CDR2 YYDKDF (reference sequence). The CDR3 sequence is CATSIRRPPNEKLFF. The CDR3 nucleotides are TGTGCCACCAGCATTCGACGGCCTCCTAATGAAAAACTGTTTTTT.

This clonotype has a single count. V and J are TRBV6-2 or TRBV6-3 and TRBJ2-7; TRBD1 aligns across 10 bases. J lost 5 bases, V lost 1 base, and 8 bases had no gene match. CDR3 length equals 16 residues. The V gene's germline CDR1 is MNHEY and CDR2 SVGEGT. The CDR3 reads CASSYYSGTGANEQYF. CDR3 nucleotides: TGTGCCAGCAGTTACTACTCCGGGACAGGGGCCAACGAGCAGTACTTC.

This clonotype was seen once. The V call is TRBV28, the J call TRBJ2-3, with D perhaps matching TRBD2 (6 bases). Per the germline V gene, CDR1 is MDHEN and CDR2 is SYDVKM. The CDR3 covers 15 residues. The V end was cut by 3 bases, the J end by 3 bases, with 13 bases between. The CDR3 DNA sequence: TGTGCCAGCAGTTTGGAGACTAGAAGGACAGATACGCAGTATTTT. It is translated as CASSLETRRTDTQYF.

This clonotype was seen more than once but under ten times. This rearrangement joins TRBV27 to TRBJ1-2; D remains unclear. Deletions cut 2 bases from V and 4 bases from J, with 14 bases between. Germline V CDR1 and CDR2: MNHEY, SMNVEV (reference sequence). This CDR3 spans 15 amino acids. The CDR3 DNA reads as TGTGCCAGCAGTTTAGCCGGAGAGGGAGGCTATGGCTACACCTTC. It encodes CASSLAGEGGYGYTF.

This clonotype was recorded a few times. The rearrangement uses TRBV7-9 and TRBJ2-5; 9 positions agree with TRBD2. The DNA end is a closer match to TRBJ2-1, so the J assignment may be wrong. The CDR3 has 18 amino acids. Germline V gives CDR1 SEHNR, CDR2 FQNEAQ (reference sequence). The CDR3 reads CASSPRFGGGVGYREQFF. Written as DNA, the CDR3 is TGTGCCAGCAGCCCCCGGTTTGGCGGGGGGGTTGGTTATCGTGAGCAGTTCTTC.

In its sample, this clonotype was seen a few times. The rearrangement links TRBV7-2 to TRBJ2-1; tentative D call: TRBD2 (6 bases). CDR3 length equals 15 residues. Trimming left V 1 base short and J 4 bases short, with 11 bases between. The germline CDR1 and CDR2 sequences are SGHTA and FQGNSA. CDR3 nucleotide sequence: TGTGCCAGCAGCTTAGTCGCGGAGGGGTACAATGAGCAGTTCTTC. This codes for CASSLVAEGYNEQFF. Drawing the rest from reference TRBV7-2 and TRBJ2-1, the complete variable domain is GAGVSQSPSNKVTEKGKDVELRCDPISGHTALYWYRQSLGQGLEFLIYFQGNSAPDKSGLPSDRFSAERTGGSVSTLTIQRTQQEDSAVYLCASSLVAEGYNEQFFGPGTRLTVL.

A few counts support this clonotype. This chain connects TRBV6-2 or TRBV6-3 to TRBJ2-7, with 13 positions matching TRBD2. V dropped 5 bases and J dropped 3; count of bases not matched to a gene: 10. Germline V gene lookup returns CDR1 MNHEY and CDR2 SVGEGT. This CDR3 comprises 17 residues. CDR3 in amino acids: CASSDPTSGGSIYEQYF. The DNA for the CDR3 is TGTGCCAGCAGTGACCCGACTAGCGGGGGGTCCATCTACGAGCAGTACTTC.

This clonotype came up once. The CDR3 sequence is CASSPQLDYNEQFF. As DNA, the CDR3 is TGTGCCAGCAGCCCTCAGCTAGATTACAATGAGCAGTTCTTC. The chain carries TRBV9 and TRBJ2-1; D is unresolved. Trimming removed 4 bases at V and 4 bases at J, with 12 bases between. Germline loops: CDR1 SGDLS, CDR2 YYNGEE. This CDR3 has 14 residues.

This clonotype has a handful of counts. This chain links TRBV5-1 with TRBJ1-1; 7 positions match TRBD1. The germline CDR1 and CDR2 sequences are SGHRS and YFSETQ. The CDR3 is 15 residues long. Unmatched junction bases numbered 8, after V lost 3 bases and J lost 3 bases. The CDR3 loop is CASSSPVQGDTEAFF. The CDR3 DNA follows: TGCGCCAGCAGCTCTCCGGTCCAGGGGGACACTGAAGCTTTCTTT.